This is a list of T cell receptor beta chains from one sample in a study of shared T cell receptors in the human thymus. Libraries were prepared by immunoSEQ multiplex PCR; TCRdb keeps only in-frame clonotypes and omits some of them. The top ten clones hold over 0.008% of a sample with approximately 660,000 clones, around 87% of them seen once. The sample was also reused in another study, on human thymus T cells.

What was sequenced was thymocytes. The receptors were gathered from a boy under three years old with a congenital heart defect. Both conserved end residues are part of each CDR3. The order of the fields is CDR3 length, J gene, clone size, D gene, V gene, CDR3 DNA, CDR3 protein. A D gene is named only where the DNA matches it firmly. A row's size may be missing; if present it is once, few, many or a size class.

14	TRBJ1-4	few	NA	TRBV27	TGTGCCAGCAGTTTAAGCAGGGGTGATGAAAAACTGTTTTTT	CASSLSRGDEKLFF
14	TRBJ2-7	NA	TRBD2	TRBV11-2	TGTGCCAGCAGCTTACGGTGGGAGGGATACGAGCAGTACTTC	CASSLRWEGYEQYF
16	TRBJ2-3	NA	TRBD2	TRBV30	TGTGCCTGGAGTGTACGGCTAGCGGTTAAGGCAGATACGCAGTATTTT	CAWSVRLAVKADTQYF
14	TRBJ1-4	NA	TRBD1	TRBV6-1	TGTGCCAGCAGCCACAGGGGAGCTAATGAAAAACTGTTTTTT	CASSHRGANEKLFF
15	TRBJ2-3	NA	TRBD1	TRBV5-1	TGCGCCAGCAGCCGGACAGGGGTGAGCACAGATACGCAGTATTTT	CASSRTGVSTDTQYF
14	TRBJ1-5	NA	NA	TRBV6-1	TGTGCCAGCAGTGGACAGTTGAGCAATCAGCCCCAGCATTTT	CASSGQLSNQPQHF
19	TRBJ1-5	NA	TRBD1	TRBV14	TGTGCCAGCAGCCGAAAGGGGACAGGGGATTTTATGAGCAATCAGCCCCAGCATTTT	CASSRKGTGDFMSNQPQHF
14	TRBJ2-3	NA	NA	TRBV2	TGTGCCAGCAGTGAAGGGGAGAGGAGATATACGCAGTATTTT	CASSEGERRYTQYF
16	TRBJ2-5	NA	NA	TRBV11-2	TGTGCCAGCAGCTTAGTGGGGAGGACGGGACAAGAGACCCAGTACTTC	CASSLVGRTGQETQYF
16	TRBJ2-7	NA	NA	TRBV25-1	TGTGCCAGCAGTGAACCCGCCGGACAGGCGGGGTACGAGCAGTACTTC	CASSEPAGQAGYEQYF
16	TRBJ2-3	NA	TRBD2	TRBV5-4	TGTGCCAGCAGCTCCCCGACTAGCGGGAGTACAGATACGCAGTATTTT	CASSSPTSGSTDTQYF
15	TRBJ1-1	NA	NA	TRBV2	TGTGCCAGCAGTGAAGTCGGGGGATTGAACACTGAAGCTTTCTTT	CASSEVGGLNTEAFF
15	TRBJ2-7	NA	TRBD2	TRBV19	TGTGCCAGTAACCCCAAGCGGGGATCGGACTACGAGCAGTACTTC	CASNPKRGSDYEQYF
14	TRBJ1-1	NA	NA	TRBV6-1	TGTGCCAGCAGTGAAGGGGACTCTAACGCTGAAGCTTTCTTT	CASSEGDSNAEAFF
14	TRBJ2-7	NA	TRBD2	TRBV7-2	TGTGCCAGCAGCAGAACTAGCGGGAGTTACGAGCAGTACTTC	CASSRTSGSYEQYF
14	TRBJ2-7	once	NA	TRBV14	TGTGCCAGCAGCCAAGAGAAGGAGGTCCCCGAGCAGTACTTC	CASSQEKEVPEQYF
15	TRBJ2-7	NA	TRBD1	TRBV5-1	TGCGCCAGCAGCTTGGCCCCGGGACAGGTCTACGAGCAGTACTTC	CASSLAPGQVYEQYF
14	TRBJ1-1	NA	NA	TRBV29-1	TGCAGCGTTGAAGGCGGGCAGATGAACACTGAAGCTTTCTTT	CSVEGGQMNTEAFF
16	TRBJ2-7	NA	TRBD1	TRBV10-1	TGCGCCAGCAGTGTCGTCGACAGGGATGGGCTATACGAGCAGTACTTC	CASSVVDRDGLYEQYF
16	TRBJ2-5	NA	TRBD2	TRBV2	TGTGCCAGCAGGAGTCGACTAGCGGGAGGGGAAGAGACCCAGTACTTC	CASRSRLAGGEETQYF
19	TRBJ2-7	NA	TRBD2	TRBV4-3	TGCGCCAGCAGCCAAGAAACCCCCCCGGGTGCGGGAGGAATGAGCGAGCAGTACTTC	CASSQETPPGAGGMSEQYF
16	TRBJ2-3	NA	TRBD2	TRBV9	TGTGCCAGCAGCGTAGAAGGGACTAGCGGGACAGATACGCAGTATTTT	CASSVEGTSGTDTQYF
14	TRBJ2-1	NA	NA	TRBV5-4	TGTGCCAGCAGCTTGGAAACCCCCAGGCCTGAGCAGTTCTTC	CASSLETPRPEQFF
18	TRBJ2-1	NA	NA	TRBV2	TGTGGGCCTGGGGGGGAGTCCGGAGGGGGAGAGCGGGACAATGAGCAGTTCTTC	CGPGGESGGGERDNEQFF
17	TRBJ2-1	NA	NA	TRBV4-2	TGTGCCAGCAGCCAAGATCTAAGGGCTAGCCGAACCAATGAGCAGTTCTTC	CASSQDLRASRTNEQFF
13	TRBJ2-5	NA	NA	TRBV30	TGTGCCTGGAGTGTACGTAGCCGGGAGACCCAGTACTTC	CAWSVRSRETQYF
12	TRBJ2-4	NA	TRBD1	TRBV29-1	TGCAGCGTTGGTGACAGGGGCTACATTCAGTACTTC	CSVGDRGYIQYF
14	TRBJ2-7	NA	TRBD2	TRBV5-8	TGTGCCAGCAGCTTGCGGGGTCGAGCGGGAGAGCAGTACTTC	CASSLRGRAGEQYF
16	TRBJ2-3	NA	TRBD2	TRBV7-8	TGTGCCAGCAGCTTTGGACTAGCGGGGGTCACAGATACGCAGTATTTT	CASSFGLAGVTDTQYF
14	TRBJ2-7	NA	TRBD2	TRBV14	TGTGCCAGCAGCCAAACTAGCGGGAGGGGGGAGCAGTACTTC	CASSQTSGRGEQYF
17	TRBJ1-3	NA	TRBD1	TRBV14	TGTGCCAGCAGCCAAGATGGGCCCGGACAGGGTGGAAACACCATATATTTT	CASSQDGPGQGGNTIYF
13	TRBJ2-1	NA	TRBD2	TRBV25-1	TGTGCCAGCGGAGGGCTAGCGGGAGGGGAGCAGTTCTTC	CASGGLAGGEQFF
15	TRBJ2-7	once	TRBD2	TRBV5-1	TGCGCCAGCAGCATCGGGACTAGCAACCACTACGAGCAGTACTTC	CASSIGTSNHYEQYF
15	TRBJ1-1	NA	TRBD1	TRBV4-1	TGCGCCAGCAGCCGAGAGGTACAGGGGGTAACTGAAGCTTTCTTT	CASSREVQGVTEAFF
18	TRBJ2-3	NA	NA	TRBV21-1	TGTGCCAGCAGCAAAGCTTCTCTCCCGGGACAGGGAAGGGATACGCAGTATTTT	CASSKASLPGQGRDTQYF
15	TRBJ1-4	NA	NA	TRBV6-5	TGTGCCAGCAGCTCTACCAGGGCAACTAATGAAAAACTGTTTTTT	CASSSTRATNEKLFF
17	TRBJ2-3	NA	NA	TRBV21-1	TGTGCCAGCAGCAAATTCGGGCTAGCGGGTATCCAAGATACGCAGTATTTT	CASSKFGLAGIQDTQYF
13	TRBJ1-2	few	TRBD1	TRBV29-1	TGCAGCGTTGTATGGGACAGGGGGCTTGGCTACACCTTC	CSVVWDRGLGYTF
15	TRBJ2-7	NA	NA	TRBV5-1	TGCGCCAGCAGCTTGGTGGCTGGGAGCTCCTACGAGCAGTACTTC	CASSLVAGSSYEQYF
19	TRBJ1-1	NA	NA	TRBV21-1	TGTGCCAGCAGCCCTAGAGAACACAGGGAGGGTAGAAATTTGGCTGAAGCTTTCTTT	CASSPREHREGRNLAEAFF
16	TRBJ2-7	NA	NA	TRBV14	TGTGCCAGCAGCCAAACTCGGACACTTAGCTCCTACGAGCAGTACTTC	CASSQTRTLSSYEQYF
16	TRBJ1-1	NA	NA	TRBV30	TGTGCCTGGAGAGGATCATACGACGGGATGAACACTGAAGCTTTCTTT	CAWRGSYDGMNTEAFF
17	TRBJ2-7	NA	TRBD2	TRBV2	TGTGCCAGCAGCAAACCGGGACTAGCGGGAGGGTCCTACGAGCAGTACTTC	CASSKPGLAGGSYEQYF
18	TRBJ2-7	NA	TRBD2	TRBV5-6	TGTGCCAGCAGCTATGGTCTAGCGGGAGGGCAAGCCTCCTACGAGCAGTACTTC	CASSYGLAGGQASYEQYF
15	TRBJ1-1	once	NA	TRBV6-1	TGTGCCAGCGAGACTTGGCCAGGGCCACCCTCTGAAGCTTTCTTT	CASETWPGPPSEAFF
13	TRBJ1-2	NA	NA	TRBV7-9	TGTGCCAGCCCCGCCCCAGGCCTCCTAGGCTACACCTTC	CASPAPGLLGYTF
17	TRBJ2-5	NA	TRBD2	TRBV11-2	TGTGCCAGCAGCCCCCGGTCCGGCGGGAGGGCCGGGGAGACCCAGTACTTC	CASSPRSGGRAGETQYF
16	TRBJ2-7	NA	TRBD2	TRBV4-3	TGCGCCAGCAGCCCCGGGACTAGCGCATCCTCCTACGAGCAGTACTTC	CASSPGTSASSYEQYF
16	TRBJ2-2	NA	TRBD2	TRBV5-6	TGTGCCAGCAGCTTCTCCGGGACTAGGCAAACCGGGGAGCTGTTTTTT	CASSFSGTRQTGELFF
14	TRBJ2-1	NA	NA	TRBV7-2	TGTGCCAGCAGCTTCGACAGGCTCTACAATGAGCAGTTCTTC	CASSFDRLYNEQFF
16	TRBJ2-7	once	TRBD1	TRBV29-1	TGCAGCGTTGAAGACCTCCGGGACAGGGAGATGAACGAGCAGTACTTC	CSVEDLRDREMNEQYF
17	TRBJ2-3	NA	TRBD2	TRBV5-6	TGTGCCAGCAGCTTGGTGGTTCGACTAGCGGGGACAGATACGCAGTATTTT	CASSLVVRLAGTDTQYF
14	TRBJ2-7	NA	TRBD1	TRBV6-4	TGTGCCAGCAGTGTCGACAGGGGCTTAAACGAGCAGTACTTC	CASSVDRGLNEQYF
18	TRBJ1-1	NA	NA	TRBV7-2	TGTGCCAGCAGCTTATATTTGGGGGGGGACGGGAGGAACACTGAAGCTTTCTTT	CASSLYLGGDGRNTEAFF
16	TRBJ2-3	few	NA	TRBV14	TGTGCCAGCAGCCAAGATGGGAGGCCAGGCACAGATACGCAGTATTTT	CASSQDGRPGTDTQYF
14	TRBJ2-7	NA	NA	TRBV5-8	TGTGCCAGCAGCCCCCAGGGGCCACTTGACGAGCAGTACTTC	CASSPQGPLDEQYF
18	TRBJ2-2	NA	TRBD1	TRBV30	TGTGCCTGGAGTAGGGTCAAGGGGGCGCGCGGCAGGGCCGGGGAGCTGTTTTTT	CAWSRVKGARGRAGELFF
16	TRBJ1-3	few	NA	TRBV4-3	TGCGCCAGCAGCCAAGAAGGGACGCAGGGGGGAAACACCATATATTTT	CASSQEGTQGGNTIYF
14	TRBJ2-7	NA	TRBD1	TRBV18	TGTGCCAGCTCAGCGAACTGGACAGGTCCTACGCTGTACTTC	CASSANWTGPTLYF
16	TRBJ2-7	NA	TRBD1	TRBV6-5	TGTGCCAGCAGTTACTCGAGCAGGGGGTTTTCCTACGAGCAGTACTTC	CASSYSSRGFSYEQYF